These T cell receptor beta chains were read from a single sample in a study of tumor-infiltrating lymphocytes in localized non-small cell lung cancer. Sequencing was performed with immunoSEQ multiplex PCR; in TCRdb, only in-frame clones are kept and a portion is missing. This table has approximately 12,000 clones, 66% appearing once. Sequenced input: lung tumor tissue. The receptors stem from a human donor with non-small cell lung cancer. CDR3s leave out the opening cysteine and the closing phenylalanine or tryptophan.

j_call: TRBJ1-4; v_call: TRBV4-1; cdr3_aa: ASSQGLGGEKLF
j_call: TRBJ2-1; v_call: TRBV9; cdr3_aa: ASSVATGGSLDEQF
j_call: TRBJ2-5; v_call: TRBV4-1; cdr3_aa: ASSSLGSEETQY
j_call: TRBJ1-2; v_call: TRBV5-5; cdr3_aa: ASSLRQGNGYT
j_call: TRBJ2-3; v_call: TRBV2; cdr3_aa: ASSSTSTDTQY
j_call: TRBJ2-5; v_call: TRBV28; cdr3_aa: ASRPGLAGQETQY
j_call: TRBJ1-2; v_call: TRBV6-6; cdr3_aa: ASTPEAGYGYT
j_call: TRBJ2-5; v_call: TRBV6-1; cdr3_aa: ASTRETETQY
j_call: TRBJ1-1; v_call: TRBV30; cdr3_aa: AWGAVFGTEAF
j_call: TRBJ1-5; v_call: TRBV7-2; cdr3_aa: ASSPGTTRGQH
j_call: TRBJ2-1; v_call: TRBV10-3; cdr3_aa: AISREDEQF
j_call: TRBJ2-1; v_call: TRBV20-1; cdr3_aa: SAKKAHEQF
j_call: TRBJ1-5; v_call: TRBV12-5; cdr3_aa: ASGLPGRGQPQH
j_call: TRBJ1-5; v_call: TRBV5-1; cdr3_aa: ASSFDGQGNQPQH
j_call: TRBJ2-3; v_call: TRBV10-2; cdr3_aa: ASRWLAGRTDTQY
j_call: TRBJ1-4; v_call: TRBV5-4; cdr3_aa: ASSIRGASEKLF
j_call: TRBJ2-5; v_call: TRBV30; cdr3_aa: AWAGLASETQY
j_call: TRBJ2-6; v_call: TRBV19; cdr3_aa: ASRIAGANVLT
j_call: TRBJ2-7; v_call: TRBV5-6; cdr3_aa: ASSLLGRDEQY
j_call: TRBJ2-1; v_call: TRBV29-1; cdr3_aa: SVAYPEGEQF
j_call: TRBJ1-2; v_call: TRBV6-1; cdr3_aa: ASSEASGGQGPVYGYT
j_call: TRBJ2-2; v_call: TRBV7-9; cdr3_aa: ASSHPPRGHQNTGELF
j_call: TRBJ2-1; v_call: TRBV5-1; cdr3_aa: ASSKTSGIDNEQF
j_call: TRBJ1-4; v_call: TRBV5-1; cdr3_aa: ASSLLTGTVGEKLF
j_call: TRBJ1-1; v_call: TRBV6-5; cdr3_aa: ASTELGGIGTEAF
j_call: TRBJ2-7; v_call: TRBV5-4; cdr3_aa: ASSLDRANQY
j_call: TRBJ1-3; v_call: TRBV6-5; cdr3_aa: ASSLGRYSGNTIY
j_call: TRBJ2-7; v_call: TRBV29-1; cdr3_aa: SVERGDSYEQY